The clone carrying this TCR beta chain has just a few counts. The antigen remains unidentified. This sample was included in a study of CD8 T cells in ankylosing spondylitis. The germline V and J ends were trimmed by 7 bases and 7 bases, with 16 bases remaining between them. CDR3 length equals 14 residues. Germline CDR1 and CDR2: SNHLY and FYNNEI. TCRdb itself ran the 5' RACE reads through MiXCR, one entry per CDR3 protein. This table has 500,000 to 550,000 distinct CDR3 sequences, 9.5% to 15% appearing once. Study-level findings and limits: A TCR beta motif of several highly homologous variants seemed to mark ankylosing spondylitis blood.

V gene TRBV2 combines with J gene TRBJ2-2; a possible D gene is TRBD1 (5 bases). The sequence derives from a male donor with ankylosing spondylitis. The sample was blood, either unsorted or a sorted T cell fraction (not recorded which). CDR3 region: CASTGPRRVGELFF. CDR3 bases: TGTGCCAGCACAGGGCCTCGAAGGGTCGGGGAGCTGTTTTTT.